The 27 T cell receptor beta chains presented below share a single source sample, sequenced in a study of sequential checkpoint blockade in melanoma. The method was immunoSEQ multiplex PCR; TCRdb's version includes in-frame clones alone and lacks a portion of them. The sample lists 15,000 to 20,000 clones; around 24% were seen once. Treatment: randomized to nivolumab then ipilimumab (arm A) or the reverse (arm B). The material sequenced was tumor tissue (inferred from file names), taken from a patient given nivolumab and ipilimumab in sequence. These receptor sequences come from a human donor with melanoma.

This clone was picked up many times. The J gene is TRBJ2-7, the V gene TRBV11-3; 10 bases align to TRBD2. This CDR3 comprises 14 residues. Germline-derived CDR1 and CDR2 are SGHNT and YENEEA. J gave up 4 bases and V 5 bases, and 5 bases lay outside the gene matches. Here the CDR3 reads CASSPGLAWYEQYF. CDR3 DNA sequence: TGTGCCAGCAGCCCGGGACTAGCGTGGTACGAGCAGTACTTC.

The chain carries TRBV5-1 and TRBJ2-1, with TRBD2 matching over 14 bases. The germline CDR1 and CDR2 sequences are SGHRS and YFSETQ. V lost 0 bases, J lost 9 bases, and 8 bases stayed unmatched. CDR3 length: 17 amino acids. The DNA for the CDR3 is TGCGCCAGCAGCTTGGCCGGGACTAGCGGGAGCTCGGGTGAGCAGTTCTTC. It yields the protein CASSLAGTSGSSGEQFF.

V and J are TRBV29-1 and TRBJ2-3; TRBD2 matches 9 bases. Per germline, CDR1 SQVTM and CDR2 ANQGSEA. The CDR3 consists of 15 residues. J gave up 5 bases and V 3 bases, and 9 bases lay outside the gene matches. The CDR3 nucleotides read TGCAGCGTTGAGGCGGGTAGCGGGAGAGGAGATACGCAGTATTTT. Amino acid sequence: CSVEAGSGRGDTQYF.

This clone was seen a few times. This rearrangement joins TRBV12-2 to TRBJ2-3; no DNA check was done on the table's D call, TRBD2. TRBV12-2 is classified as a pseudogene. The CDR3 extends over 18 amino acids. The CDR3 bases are TGTGCCACCATTAGAGGCGCAGCGGGAGGGAGTTACACAGATACGCAGTATTTT. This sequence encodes CATIRGAAGGSYTDTQYF.

The CDR3 nucleotides read TGCAGCGTTGTGAGGGCCCAAGGGGGCTACACCTTC. This translates into CSVVRAQGGYTF. J is TRBJ1-2 and V is TRBV29-1; D unresolved. Germline CDR1 is SQVTM and CDR2 is ANQGSEA. This CDR3 contains 12 residues. V was pared by 4 bases and J by 8 bases, with 14 bases between.

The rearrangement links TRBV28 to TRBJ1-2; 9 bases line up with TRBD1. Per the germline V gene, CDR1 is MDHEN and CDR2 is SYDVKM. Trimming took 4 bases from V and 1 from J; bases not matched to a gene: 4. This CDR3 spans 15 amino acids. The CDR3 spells CASSSKGQGNYGYTF. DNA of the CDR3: TGTGCCAGCAGTTCGAAGGGACAGGGTAACTATGGCTACACCTTC.

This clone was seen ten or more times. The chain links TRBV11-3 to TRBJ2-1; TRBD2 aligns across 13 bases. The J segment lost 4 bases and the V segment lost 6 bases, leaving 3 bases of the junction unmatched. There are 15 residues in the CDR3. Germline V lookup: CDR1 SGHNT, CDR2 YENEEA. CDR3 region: CASRWTSGGYNEQFF. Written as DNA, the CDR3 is TGTGCCAGCAGGTGGACTAGCGGGGGATACAATGAGCAGTTCTTC. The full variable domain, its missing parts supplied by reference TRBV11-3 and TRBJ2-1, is EAGVVQSPRYKIIEKKQPVAFWCNPISGHNTLYWYLQNLGQGPELLIRYENEEAVDDSQLPKDRFSAERLKGVDSTLKIQPAELGDSAVYLCASRWTSGGYNEQFFGPGTRLTVL.

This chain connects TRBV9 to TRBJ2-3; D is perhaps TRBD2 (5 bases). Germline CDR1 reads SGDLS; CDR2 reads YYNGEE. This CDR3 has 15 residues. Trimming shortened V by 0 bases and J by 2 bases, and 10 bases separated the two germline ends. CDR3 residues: CASSVASLPTDTQYF. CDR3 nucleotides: TGTGCCAGCAGCGTAGCTAGCCTCCCCACAGATACGCAGTATTTT. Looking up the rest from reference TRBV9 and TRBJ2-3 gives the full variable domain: DSGVTQTPKHLITATGQRVTLRCSPRSGDLSVYWYQQSLDQGLQFLIQYYNGEERAKGNILERFSAQQFPDLHSELNLSSLELGDSALYFCASSVASLPTDTQYFGPGTRLTVL.

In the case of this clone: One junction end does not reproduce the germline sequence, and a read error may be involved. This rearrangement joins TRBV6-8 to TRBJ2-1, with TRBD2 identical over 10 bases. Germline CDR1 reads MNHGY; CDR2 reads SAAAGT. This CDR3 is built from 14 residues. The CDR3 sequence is CAISGLAGENEQFF. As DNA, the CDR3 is TGTGCCATCAGTGGGCTAGCGGGAGAGAATGAGCAGTTCTTC.

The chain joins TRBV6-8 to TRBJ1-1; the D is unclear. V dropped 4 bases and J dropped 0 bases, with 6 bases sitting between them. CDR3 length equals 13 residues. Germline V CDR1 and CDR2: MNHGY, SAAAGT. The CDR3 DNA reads TGTGCCAGCAGTTCCTCTTTGAACACTGAAGCTTTCTTT. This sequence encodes CASSSSLNTEAFF.

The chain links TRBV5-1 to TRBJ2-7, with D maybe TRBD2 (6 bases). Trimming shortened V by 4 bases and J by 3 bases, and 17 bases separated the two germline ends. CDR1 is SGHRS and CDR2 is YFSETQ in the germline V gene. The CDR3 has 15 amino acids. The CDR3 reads CASSPRWGVDYEQYF. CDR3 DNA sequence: TGCGCCAGCAGCCCCCGTTGGGGGGTCGACTACGAGCAGTACTTC.

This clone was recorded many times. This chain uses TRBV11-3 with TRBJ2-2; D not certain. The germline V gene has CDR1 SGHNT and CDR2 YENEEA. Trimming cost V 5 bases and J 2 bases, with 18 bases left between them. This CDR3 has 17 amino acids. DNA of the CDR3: TGTGCCAGCAGCCCCGCGTTGATGGGCCTTAACACCGGGGAGCTGTTTTTT. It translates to CASSPALMGLNTGELFF.

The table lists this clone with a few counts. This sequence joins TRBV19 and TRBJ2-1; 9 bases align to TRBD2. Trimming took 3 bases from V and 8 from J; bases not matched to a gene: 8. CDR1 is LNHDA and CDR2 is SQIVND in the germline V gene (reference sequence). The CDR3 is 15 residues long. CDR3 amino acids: CASSIRASGADEQFF. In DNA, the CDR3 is TGTGCCAGTAGTATTCGGGCTAGCGGGGCCGATGAGCAGTTCTTC. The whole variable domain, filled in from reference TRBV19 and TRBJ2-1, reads DGGITQSPKYLFRKEGQNVTLSCEQNLNHDAMYWYRQDPGQGLRLIYYSQIVNDFQKGDIAEGYSVSREKKESFPLTVTSAQKNPTAFYLCASSIRASGADEQFFGPGTRLTVL.

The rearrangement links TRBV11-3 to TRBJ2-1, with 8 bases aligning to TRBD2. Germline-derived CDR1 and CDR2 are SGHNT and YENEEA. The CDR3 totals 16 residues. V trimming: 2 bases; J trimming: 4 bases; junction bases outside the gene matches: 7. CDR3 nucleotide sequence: TGTGCCAGCAGCTTATCAGGGTCGGGAGGGTACAATGAGCAGTTCTTC. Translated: CASSLSGSGGYNEQFF.

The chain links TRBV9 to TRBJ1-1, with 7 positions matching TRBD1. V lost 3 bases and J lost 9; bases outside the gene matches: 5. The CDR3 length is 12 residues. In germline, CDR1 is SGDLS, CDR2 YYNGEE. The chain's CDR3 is CASSEGGQQAFF. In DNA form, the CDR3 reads TGTGCCAGCAGCGAGGGGGGACAGCAAGCTTTCTTT.

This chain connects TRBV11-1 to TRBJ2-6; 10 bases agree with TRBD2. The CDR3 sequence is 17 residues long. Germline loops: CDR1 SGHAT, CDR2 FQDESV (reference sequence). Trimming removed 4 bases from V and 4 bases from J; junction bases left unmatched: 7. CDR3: CASSSTSGRGGANVLTF. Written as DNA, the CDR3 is TGTGCCAGCAGCTCGACTAGCGGGCGTGGGGGGGCCAACGTCCTGACTTTC.

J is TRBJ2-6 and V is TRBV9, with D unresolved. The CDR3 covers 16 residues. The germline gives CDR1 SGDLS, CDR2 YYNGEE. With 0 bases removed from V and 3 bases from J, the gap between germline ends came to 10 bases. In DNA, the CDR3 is TGTGCCAGCAGCGTAGATGTGGGGTTTGGGGCCAACGTCCTGACTTTC. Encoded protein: CASSVDVGFGANVLTF. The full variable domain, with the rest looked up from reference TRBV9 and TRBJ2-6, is DSGVTQTPKHLITATGQRVTLRCSPRSGDLSVYWYQQSLDQGLQFLIQYYNGEERAKGNILERFSAQQFPDLHSELNLSSLELGDSALYFCASSVDVGFGANVLTFGAGSRLTVL.

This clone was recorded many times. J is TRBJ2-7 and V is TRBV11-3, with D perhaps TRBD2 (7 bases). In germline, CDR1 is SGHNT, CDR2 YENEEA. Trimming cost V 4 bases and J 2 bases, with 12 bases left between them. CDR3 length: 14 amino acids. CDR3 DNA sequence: TGTGCCAGCAGCTACGGGGGGCCCGCCTACGAGCAGTACTTC. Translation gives CASSYGGPAYEQYF.

CDR3 in DNA: TGTGCCACCAGCAGACCAGGGGGGTTTACCTACGAGCAGTACTTC. Its translation is CATSRPGGFTYEQYF. This rearrangement joins TRBV15 to TRBJ2-7, with D possibly matching TRBD1 (7 bases). Trimming shortened V by 2 bases and J by 2 bases, and 13 bases separated the two germline ends. CDR1 and CDR2 from the germline V gene are LNHNV and YYDKDF (reference sequence). The CDR3 covers 15 residues.

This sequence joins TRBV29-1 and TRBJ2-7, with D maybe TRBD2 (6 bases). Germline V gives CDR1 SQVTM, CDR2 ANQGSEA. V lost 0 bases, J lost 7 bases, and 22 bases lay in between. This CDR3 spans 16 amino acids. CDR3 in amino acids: CSVEDLRASGVWEQYF. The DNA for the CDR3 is TGCAGCGTTGAAGATCTGCGGGCATCGGGGGTTTGGGAGCAGTACTTC.

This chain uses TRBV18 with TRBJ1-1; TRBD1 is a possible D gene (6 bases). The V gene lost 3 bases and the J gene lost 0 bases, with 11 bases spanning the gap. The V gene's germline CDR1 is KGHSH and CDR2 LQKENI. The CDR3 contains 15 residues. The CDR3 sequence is CASSPRQDLNTEAFF. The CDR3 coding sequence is TGTGCCAGCTCACCTCGACAGGACTTGAACACTGAAGCTTTCTTT.

The CDR3 nucleotides read TGCGCCAGCAGCTTGGGGACTAGCGGGCGCCCTCGGGACGAGCAGTACTTC. It encodes CASSLGTSGRPRDEQYF. The V gene is TRBV5-1, the J gene TRBJ2-7, with TRBD2 identical over 11 bases. CDR1 and CDR2 (germline): SGHRS, YFSETQ. J lost 5 bases, V lost 0 bases, and 10 bases had no gene match. This CDR3 contains 17 residues. The variable domain in full, with the rest retrieved from reference TRBV5-1 and TRBJ2-7, is KAGVTQTPRYLIKTRGQQVTLSCSPISGHRSVSWYQQTPGQGLQFLFEYFSETQRNKGNFPGRFSGRQFSNSRSEMNVSTLELGDSALYLCASSLGTSGRPRDEQYFGPGTRLTVT.

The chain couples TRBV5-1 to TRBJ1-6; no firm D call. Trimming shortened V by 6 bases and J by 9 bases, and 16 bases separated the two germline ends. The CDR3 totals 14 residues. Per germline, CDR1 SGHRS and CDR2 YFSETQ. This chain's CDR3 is CASTPEPIGSPLHF. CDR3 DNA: TGCGCCAGCACCCCGGAGCCTATTGGTTCACCCCTCCACTTT.

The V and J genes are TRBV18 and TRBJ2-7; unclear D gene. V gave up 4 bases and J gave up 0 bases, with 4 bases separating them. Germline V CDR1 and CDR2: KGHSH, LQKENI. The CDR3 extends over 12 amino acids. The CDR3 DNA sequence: TGTGCCAGCTCACTCCTCTCCTACGAGCAGTACTTC. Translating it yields CASSLLSYEQYF.

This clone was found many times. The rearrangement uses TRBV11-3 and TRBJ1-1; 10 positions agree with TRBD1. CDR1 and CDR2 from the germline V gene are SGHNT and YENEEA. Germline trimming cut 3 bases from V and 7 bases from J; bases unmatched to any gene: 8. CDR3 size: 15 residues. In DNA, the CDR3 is TGTGCCAGCAGCTTGGGGCCCGGGACAGGGGTTGAAGCTTTCTTT. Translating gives CASSLGPGTGVEAFF.

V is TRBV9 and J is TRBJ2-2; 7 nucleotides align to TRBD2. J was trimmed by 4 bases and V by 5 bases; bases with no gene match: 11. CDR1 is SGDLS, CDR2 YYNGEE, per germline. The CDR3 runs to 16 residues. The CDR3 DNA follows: TGTGCCAGCAGTGTAACTAGCGCTCAGCGCACCGGGGAGCTGTTTTTT. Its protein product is CASSVTSAQRTGELFF.

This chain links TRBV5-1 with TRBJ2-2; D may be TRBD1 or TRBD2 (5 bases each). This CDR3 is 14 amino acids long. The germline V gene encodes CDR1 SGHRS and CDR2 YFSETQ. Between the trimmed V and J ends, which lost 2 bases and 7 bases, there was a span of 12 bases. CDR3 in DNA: TGCGCCAGCAGCTTCCGGGACGGGAACGGGGAGCTGTTTTTT. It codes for CASSFRDGNGELFF.